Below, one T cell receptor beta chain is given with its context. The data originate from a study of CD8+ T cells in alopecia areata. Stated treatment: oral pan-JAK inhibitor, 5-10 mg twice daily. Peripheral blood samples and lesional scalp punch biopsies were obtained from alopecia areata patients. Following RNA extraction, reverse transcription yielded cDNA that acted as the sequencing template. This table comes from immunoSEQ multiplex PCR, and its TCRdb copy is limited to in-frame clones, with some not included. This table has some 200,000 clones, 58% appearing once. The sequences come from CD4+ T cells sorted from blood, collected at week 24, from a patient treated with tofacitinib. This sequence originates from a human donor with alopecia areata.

Here the CDR3 reads CASSLSPSPETQYF. In DNA, the CDR3 is TGTGCCAGCAGTTTATCTCCTAGCCCAGAGACCCAGTACTTC. J is TRBJ2-5 and V is TRBV28; perhaps TRBD2 as D (5 bases). The CDR3 consists of 14 residues. Germline V gene data show CDR1 as MDHEN and CDR2 as SYDVKM. Trimming shortened V by 1 base and J by 4 bases, and 10 bases separated the two germline ends.